The clone carrying this T cell receptor beta chain was seen only a few times. The antigen is undetermined. This entry comes from a study of beta chain features in type 1 diabetes. Study-wide results and limits: Significant though moderate, a shortening of TCRB CDR3s appeared in all four CD4+ subsets of Type 1 diabetes patients.

This CDR3 region has 14 residues. Trimming took off 4 bases at V and 5 bases at J, with 13 bases between the two ends. Germline lookup yields CDR1 SGHRS and CDR2 YFSETQ. Reverse transcribing all isolated RNA meant expressed TCRB transcripts were sequenced. Data came from immunoSEQ multiplex PCR; TCRdb stores just in-frame clones and leaves some out. This table holds about 160,000 clones, approximately 8% found once. CD45RO/CCR7/CD25/CD127/CD95/CD27 separated CD4+ naive, central memory, regulatory and stem cell-like memory cells by sorting. The receptor was derived from a man between 18 and 29 years old with type 1 diabetes. The sequenced material came from central memory CD4+ T cells from blood. The chain employs TRBV5-1 and TRBJ2-1, with a tentative D call TRBD2 (7 bases). The CDR3 DNA is TGCGCCAGCAGCGAGGGGGGGGCCGACAATGAGCAGTTCTTC. Residues: CASSEGGADNEQFF.